What follows are 27 T cell receptor beta chains derived from one specimen sequenced in a study of blood T cell repertoires in COVID-19. This table comes from immunoSEQ multiplex PCR, and its TCRdb copy is limited to in-frame clones, with some not included. This sample carries about 60,000 clones, 70% to 85% of them seen once, and the ten largest clones take around 3.5%. Specimen: peripheral blood. The receptor set was obtained from a man aged 55 to 70 with acute or convalescent COVID-19.

This chain links TRBV2 with TRBJ1-1, with 11 bases that match TRBD1. The germline CDR1 and CDR2 sequences are SNHLY and FYNNEI. The CDR3 loop spans 13 amino acids. The J segment lost 4 bases and the V segment lost 6 bases, leaving 1 base of the junction unmatched. CDR3 nucleotides: TGTGCCAGCAGAGGGACAGGGGGCACTGAAGCTTTCTTT. Protein: CASRGTGGTEAFF.

This clone was recorded a few times. V and J are TRBV2 and TRBJ1-2; 8 bases line up with TRBD1. CDR3 length: 16 amino acids. The germline CDR1 and CDR2 sequences are SNHLY and FYNNEI. J lost 4 bases, V lost 3 bases, and 10 bases had no gene match. The CDR3 nucleotides are TGTGCCAGCAGTGAGGGGACAGGAGCCGCGAGCTATGGCTACACCTTC. Translation: CASSEGTGAASYGYTF. Using reference TRBV2 and TRBJ1-2 for the parts outside the CDR3, the full variable domain is EPEVTQTPSHQVTQMGQEVILRCVPISNHLYFYWYRQILGQKVEFLVSFYNNEISEKSEIFDDQFSVERPDGSNFTLKIRSTKLEDSAMYFCASSEGTGAASYGYTFGSGTRLTVV.

The J gene is TRBJ1-1, the V gene TRBV5-1; D gene uncertain. Germline loops: CDR1 SGHRS, CDR2 YFSETQ. The V and J ends lost 3 bases and 2 bases respectively, with 8 bases between them. The CDR3 has 13 amino acids. The CDR3 sequence: CASSSSGNTEAFF. For the CDR3, the DNA is TGCGCCAGCAGCTCCAGTGGTAACACTGAAGCTTTCTTT.

The gene calls are TRBV6-5 and TRBJ2-4; D perhaps matches TRBD1 (6 bases). This CDR3 has 15 residues. With 6 bases removed from V and 0 bases from J, the gap between germline ends came to 12 bases. From germline, CDR1 is MNHEY and CDR2 SVGAGI. The CDR3 DNA is TGTGCCAGCAGCTTCACAGGGATAGCCAAAAACATTCAGTACTTC. It is translated as CASSFTGIAKNIQYF.

The CDR3 region is CASKKSGVNTEAFF. For the CDR3, the DNA is TGTGCCAGTAAAAAATCGGGGGTGAACACTGAAGCTTTCTTT. The chain employs TRBV19 and TRBJ1-1; a weak D match, TRBD1 (5 bases). The CDR3 loop spans 14 amino acids. CDR1 and CDR2 (germline): LNHDA, SQIVND (reference sequence). With 7 bases removed from V and 0 bases from J, the gap between germline ends came to 12 bases.

This clone was seen more than once but under ten times. The J gene is TRBJ2-1, the V gene TRBV12-5, with D possibly matching TRBD1 (6 bases). The V gene's germline CDR1 is LGHNT and CDR2 FRNRAP. The ends were cut back, 1 base at V and 0 bases at J, with 16 bases in the middle. The CDR3 has 18 residues. CDR3 region: CASGLALQGRSSYNEQFF. In DNA, the CDR3 is TGTGCTAGTGGTTTGGCCTTACAGGGTCGGAGCTCCTACAATGAGCAGTTCTTC.

This clone is a singleton in its sample. The rearrangement uses TRBV4-1 and TRBJ1-3; D gene unclear. Trimming removed 1 base at V and 0 bases at J, with 7 bases between. This CDR3 is 15 amino acids long. Germline values: CDR1 MGHRA, CDR2 YSYEKL. In nucleotides, the CDR3 is TGCGCCAGCAGCCAAGGACGGGTCTCTGGAAACACCATATATTTT. Translating it yields CASSQGRVSGNTIYF.

The chain uses TRBV7-3 and TRBJ1-2; 9 nucleotides line up with TRBD1. With 5 bases clipped from V and 9 bases from J, the junction kept 4 bases outside the gene matches. The length of the CDR3 is 12 residues. CDR1 is SGHTA and CDR2 is FQGTGA in the germline V gene. CDR3 sequence (DNA): TGTGCCAGCAGCCCGACAGGGGGAAGCTACACCTTC. This translates into CASSPTGGSYTF.

This clone came up many times. The sample contains more than one DNA sequence encoding this CDR3. The chain employs TRBV7-9 and TRBJ1-1, with D possibly being TRBD1 (6 bases). The CDR3 consists of 13 residues. The germline V gene has CDR1 SEHNR and CDR2 FQNEAQ (reference sequence). Between the trimmed V and J ends, which lost 4 bases and 4 bases, there was a span of 10 bases. The CDR3 here is CASSSQGGTEAFF. For the CDR3, the DNA is TGTGCCAGCAGCTCACAGGGTGGCACTGAAGCTTTCTTT.

The chain recombines TRBV5-1 with TRBJ2-1; 8 bases are a match to TRBD1. This CDR3 region has 15 residues. CDR1 and CDR2 (germline): SGHRS, YFSETQ. The V segment lost 5 bases and the J segment 5 bases; nucleotides outside the gene matches: 9. The CDR3 protein is CASSFRDRPHNEQFF. In nucleotides, the CDR3 is TGCGCCAGCAGTTTTCGGGACAGGCCCCACAATGAGCAGTTCTTC.

The chain links TRBV28 to TRBJ1-3; 11 bases are a match to TRBD1. The germline gives CDR1 MDHEN, CDR2 SYDVKM. The V segment lost 4 bases and the J segment 2 bases; nucleotides outside the gene matches: 4. This CDR3 contains 16 residues. The CDR3 sequence: CASSSPGQGAGNTIYF. CDR3 bases: TGTGCCAGCAGTTCTCCGGGACAGGGGGCTGGAAACACCATATATTTT.

The chain combines TRBV6-5 with TRBJ1-1, with TRBD1 as a possible D gene (6 bases). Germline V gene lookup returns CDR1 MNHEY and CDR2 SVGAGI. The CDR3 covers 14 residues. Trimming left V 7 bases short and J 1 base short, with 13 bases between. The CDR3 sequence is CASKRGGENTEAFF. CDR3 nucleotide sequence: TGTGCCAGCAAGAGGGGGGGAGAGAACACTGAAGCTTTCTTT.

This chain joins TRBV2 and TRBJ1-1; D might be TRBD1 (5 bases). The CDR3 is 16 residues long. Trimming left V 1 base short and J 3 bases short, with 15 bases between. Germline lookup yields CDR1 SNHLY and CDR2 FYNNEI. CDR3 sequence reads: CASSEVVLSGDTEAFF. CDR3 bases: TGTGCCAGCAGTGAAGTTGTTTTATCGGGGGACACTGAAGCTTTCTTT.

The chain couples TRBV18 to TRBJ1-2; no clear D gene. Trimming removed 3 bases from V and 5 bases from J, with 10 bases in between. This CDR3 comprises 13 residues. Germline V lookup: CDR1 KGHSH, CDR2 LQKENI. This CDR3 is CASSPTTDYGYTF. In nucleotides, the CDR3 is TGTGCCAGCTCACCGACAACCGATTATGGCTACACCTTC.

The chain links TRBV12-3 or TRBV12-4 to TRBJ2-1; D gene uncertain. V was shortened by 2 bases and J by 3 bases, with 5 bases between the two germline ends. The CDR3 is 13 residues long. CDR3 protein: CASSLLVYNEQFF. DNA of the CDR3: TGTGCCAGCAGTTTACTAGTCTACAATGAGCAGTTCTTC.

The CDR3 DNA sequence: TGTGCTAGTGGAACGTCAGGGGGCTTGTCGAATTCACCCCTCCACTTT. It is translated as CASGTSGGLSNSPLHF. This chain connects TRBV12-5 to TRBJ1-6; TRBD1 agrees at 8 bases. V lost 6 bases and J lost 7; bases outside the gene matches: 11. This CDR3 region has 16 residues. Germline values: CDR1 LGHNT, CDR2 FRNRAP.

V gene TRBV29-1 combines with J gene TRBJ2-1; 7 nucleotides agree with TRBD2. The CDR3 contains 11 residues. CDR1 SQVTM and CDR2 ANQGSEA come from the germline V gene. With V trimmed by 6 bases and J by 7 bases, 3 bases remained unmatched. The CDR3 nucleotides are TGCAGCGTGCCGCGGGGGAATGAGCAGTTCTTC. Translation: CSVPRGNEQFF.

The rearrangement joins TRBV19 to TRBJ1-1, with 8 bases fitting TRBD1. Germline CDR1 LNHDA, CDR2 SQIVND (reference sequence). The CDR3 consists of 15 residues. The V and J ends lost 5 bases and 8 bases, in that order; junction bases with no gene match: 13. DNA for the CDR3: TGTGCCAGTAGTGTCTCCGGGACAGGAAATTGGGAAGCTTTCTTT. Residues: CASSVSGTGNWEAFF.

The chain links TRBV5-6 to TRBJ2-7, with D hard to call. V was trimmed by 4 bases and J by 6 bases, leaving 17 bases between them. CDR1 and CDR2 (germline): SGHDT, YYEEEE. The CDR3 extends over 14 amino acids. The CDR3 loop is CASSPGSIGSEQYF. CDR3 bases: TGTGCCAGCAGCCCTGGCTCGATTGGCTCCGAGCAGTACTTC.

The V and J genes are TRBV7-8 and TRBJ1-6, with 10 bases that match TRBD1. The germline V gene has CDR1 SGHVS and CDR2 FQNEAQ. V lost 1 base, J lost 3 bases, and 6 bases stayed unmatched. CDR3 length: 18 amino acids. The DNA for the CDR3 is TGTGCCAGCAGCTTAGAGGGGACAGGGGAAAGCTATAATTCACCCCTCCACTTT. It codes for CASSLEGTGESYNSPLHF.

The chain combines TRBV11-3 with TRBJ2-3; 10 bases line up with TRBD2. The CDR3 is made up of 15 amino acids. Trimming took 3 bases from V and 9 from J; bases not matched to a gene: 9. CDR1 is SGHNT, CDR2 YENEEA, per germline. In nucleotides, the CDR3 is TGTGCCAGCAGCTTGAGGACTAGCGGTTTCGGGACGCAGTATTTT. Translating gives CASSLRTSGFGTQYF.

The chain uses TRBV7-8 and TRBJ1-1; TRBD1 aligns across 9 bases. Germline V gene lookup returns CDR1 SGHVS and CDR2 FQNEAQ. The V segment lost 5 bases and the J segment 4 bases; nucleotides outside the gene matches: 2. CDR3 length: 13 residues. The CDR3 coding sequence is TGTGCCAGCAGCCAGGACAGGGGCACTGAAGCTTTCTTT. Translated, it gives CASSQDRGTEAFF. Combining the CDR3 with reference TRBV7-8 and TRBJ1-1 gives the whole variable domain GAGVSQSPRYKVAKRGQDVALRCDPISGHVSLFWYQQALGQGPEFLTYFQNEAQLDKSGLPSDRFFAERPEGSVSTLKIQRTQQEDSAVYLCASSQDRGTEAFFGQGTRLTVV.

This CDR3 is CASSEVSSGNTIYF. Written as DNA, the CDR3 is TGTGCCAGCAGTGAAGTGAGCTCTGGAAACACCATATATTTT. The chain combines TRBV2 with TRBJ1-3, with unresolved D. V lost 1 base and J 0 bases, leaving 4 bases between the germline ends. CDR1 and CDR2 from the germline V gene are SNHLY and FYNNEI. CDR3 length: 14 residues.

This clone was seen more than once but under ten times. In the same sample, other DNA sequences code for this CDR3. The chain couples TRBV2 to TRBJ1-1, with D tentatively TRBD1 (5 bases). Looked up from germline, CDR1 is SNHLY and CDR2 is FYNNEI. Deletions cut 3 bases from V and 4 bases from J, with 12 bases between. The CDR3 loop spans 14 amino acids. This chain's CDR3 is CASSEEGTGTEAFF. CDR3 bases: TGTGCCAGCAGTGAGGAGGGGACCGGCACTGAAGCTTTCTTT.

This clone was counted a single time. The chain employs TRBV12-5 and TRBJ2-7; TRBD2 agrees at 8 bases. The germline CDR1 and CDR2 sequences are LGHNT and FRNRAP. The trim removed 6 bases at V and 3 bases at J, leaving 4 bases unmatched. This CDR3 spans 13 amino acids. CDR3 sequence: CASGTGGLYEQYF. CDR3 DNA: TGTGCTAGTGGGACGGGGGGGCTCTACGAGCAGTACTTC.

The rearrangement uses TRBV4-1 and TRBJ2-5, with 8 bases fitting TRBD1. Germline assignment: CDR1 MGHRA and CDR2 YSYEKL. V lost 1 base to trimming and J lost 2 bases; unmatched junction nucleotides: 3. The CDR3 consists of 15 residues. The DNA for the CDR3 is TGCGCCAGCAGCCAAGGGCGGACAGGGCAAGAGACCCAGTACTTC. This sequence encodes CASSQGRTGQETQYF.

This chain uses TRBV10-3 with TRBJ2-1; possible D gene TRBD1, 5 bases. V was pared by 6 bases and J by 5 bases, with 8 bases between. The CDR3 contains 12 residues. Germline lookup yields CDR1 ENHRY and CDR2 SYGVKD. CDR3 region: CAIRDNNNEQFF. CDR3 nucleotides: TGTGCCATCAGGGACAACAACAATGAGCAGTTCTTC.